Here is one T cell receptor (beta chain) with its context. Its antigen has not been determined. No base quality values were provided; no much bigger clone lies one nucleotide off. TCR CDR3 regions were amplified from genomic DNA by multiplex PCR using the deep immunoSEQ assay. Extracted genomic DNA from each cell subset was spread evenly across all wells of several immunoSEQ 96-well plates, with each plate serving as a replicate. Each replicate PCR for sorted subsets received around 200 ng genomic DNA, equal to tens of thousands of T cell genomes. Purified libraries were measured with a Qubit 3.0 fluorometer, size-checked on a Bioanalyzer 2100, and measured again with the KAPA Library Quantification kit. Each immunoSEQ 96-well plate was sequenced on its own single-read 150-cycle Illumina NextSeq 550 flow cell. As for the original processing: Because only junctional sequences without quality scores were contained in the immunoSEQ output, filtering matching that applied to full-length reads could not be performed. To assign V/J genes and CDR3, sequences were annotated using PyIR, a Python wrapper for IgBLAST v1.9, with IMGT germline references. Reads were removed for weak V/J assignments (E-value above 1e-6), missing CDR3, stop codons, out-of-frame junctions, or ambiguous translated residues. V3J clonotypes were defined as sequences sharing an identical inferred V gene, J gene, and CDR3 amino acid sequence. Percentage overlap between repertoires was computed as shared unique clonotypes divided by the size of the smaller repertoire. Repertoire richness was assessed with RTK rarefaction, the Chao1 estimator, and Recon v2.1 estimates of unobserved clonotypes. Generation probabilities were computed with OLGA for all TCRbeta clonotypes obtained by the gDNA method from several donors. Here the immuneACCESS table is served through TCRdb, limited to in-frame sequences with V and J called. Missing clones are a known gap in these copies; in checked studies unresolved V genes cover under half, and the rest lacks a known reason. Clone size and V and J calls were adopted from that table, with D and trimming inferred from the DNA. Present in this sample are under 750,000 clones, 55% to 75% of which were seen just once. Jointly, the top ten make up about 1.8% of the sample.

The sample belongs to a study of shared clonotypes between healthy human individuals (TCRdb year 2020). At the level of the whole study: The cohort included a few men and a couple of women between 18 and 49 years of age. For each donor, CD4 naive and CD4 memory were each given three plates, CD8 naive was given two plates, and CD8 memory was given one plate. To estimate repertoire size and how much clonotype sharing occurs between individuals, the study deeply sequenced the blood TCR repertoires of a handful of healthy adults. Libraries were prepared and TCR repertoires were sequenced by different laboratories using diverse techniques, in order to increase sequencing depth and limit assay-specific biases. Leukapheresis yielded between about 0.85 and 10 billion PBMCs per donor.

General study outcomes and caveats: Higher generation probabilities were observed for clonotypes shared by all four sorted-subset donors than for non-shared clonotypes. Even with the large sequencing depth, rarefaction of the sorted-subset datasets indicated that sequencing was incomplete. Across a handful of donors, about 4.5% of naive CD4, roughly 3.5% of naive CD8, around 2.5% of memory CD4, and approximately 0.4% of memory CD8 clonotypes were shared. The small number of donors limited the genetic and exposure-history diversity represented. Naive subsets generally had larger estimated clonotype richness than memory subsets did. Based on pairwise subsampling, the degree of clonotype sharing among donors was expected to be affected by sequencing depth. Sampling was restricted to blood, and TCR repertoires in tissue are likely to differ from TCR repertoires in blood.

The junction shows trimming of 3 bases on V and 0 bases on J, and the gene matches do not reach 8 bases of it. Including the terminal cysteine and phenylalanine, the CDR3 comprises 18 residues. Only CDR3 DNA is held: 54 bases, read in frame from base 1. Sequences LNHDA (CDR1) and SQIVND (CDR2) are obtained from the germline V gene (reference sequence). The donors were healthy, HIV-negative adults with no recently reported acute infections or vaccinations. Only Caucasian adults living in Nashville, Tennessee, USA were represented among the donors. CD4+ T cells were enriched by magnetic negative selection; naive cells were then positively selected on CD45RA, and the negative fraction formed the memory subset. Blood was obtained by leukapheresis, after which PBMCs were separated by Ficoll-Histopaque density gradient centrifugation and cryopreserved in liquid nitrogen vapor phase. Analytical flow cytometry was used to check the purity and quantity of each magnetically sorted T cell population. Each sorted fraction had its genomic DNA isolated and then quantified by UV absorbance on a Nanodrop 2000c.

Sequences were obtained from memory CD4+ T cells sorted from blood. Interpreted using the paper, the cell subset or site label stands for: CD45RA-negative fraction. This TCR came from a woman aged 30 to 39 in good health. Recombination joined TRBV19 with TRBJ2-6; 7 central nucleotides agree with TRBD2. The CDR3 amino acid sequence is: CASSISAGATSGANVLTF. Here is the DNA: TGTGCCAGTAGTATCTCGGCGGGAGCAACCTCTGGGGCCAACGTCCTGACTTTC.